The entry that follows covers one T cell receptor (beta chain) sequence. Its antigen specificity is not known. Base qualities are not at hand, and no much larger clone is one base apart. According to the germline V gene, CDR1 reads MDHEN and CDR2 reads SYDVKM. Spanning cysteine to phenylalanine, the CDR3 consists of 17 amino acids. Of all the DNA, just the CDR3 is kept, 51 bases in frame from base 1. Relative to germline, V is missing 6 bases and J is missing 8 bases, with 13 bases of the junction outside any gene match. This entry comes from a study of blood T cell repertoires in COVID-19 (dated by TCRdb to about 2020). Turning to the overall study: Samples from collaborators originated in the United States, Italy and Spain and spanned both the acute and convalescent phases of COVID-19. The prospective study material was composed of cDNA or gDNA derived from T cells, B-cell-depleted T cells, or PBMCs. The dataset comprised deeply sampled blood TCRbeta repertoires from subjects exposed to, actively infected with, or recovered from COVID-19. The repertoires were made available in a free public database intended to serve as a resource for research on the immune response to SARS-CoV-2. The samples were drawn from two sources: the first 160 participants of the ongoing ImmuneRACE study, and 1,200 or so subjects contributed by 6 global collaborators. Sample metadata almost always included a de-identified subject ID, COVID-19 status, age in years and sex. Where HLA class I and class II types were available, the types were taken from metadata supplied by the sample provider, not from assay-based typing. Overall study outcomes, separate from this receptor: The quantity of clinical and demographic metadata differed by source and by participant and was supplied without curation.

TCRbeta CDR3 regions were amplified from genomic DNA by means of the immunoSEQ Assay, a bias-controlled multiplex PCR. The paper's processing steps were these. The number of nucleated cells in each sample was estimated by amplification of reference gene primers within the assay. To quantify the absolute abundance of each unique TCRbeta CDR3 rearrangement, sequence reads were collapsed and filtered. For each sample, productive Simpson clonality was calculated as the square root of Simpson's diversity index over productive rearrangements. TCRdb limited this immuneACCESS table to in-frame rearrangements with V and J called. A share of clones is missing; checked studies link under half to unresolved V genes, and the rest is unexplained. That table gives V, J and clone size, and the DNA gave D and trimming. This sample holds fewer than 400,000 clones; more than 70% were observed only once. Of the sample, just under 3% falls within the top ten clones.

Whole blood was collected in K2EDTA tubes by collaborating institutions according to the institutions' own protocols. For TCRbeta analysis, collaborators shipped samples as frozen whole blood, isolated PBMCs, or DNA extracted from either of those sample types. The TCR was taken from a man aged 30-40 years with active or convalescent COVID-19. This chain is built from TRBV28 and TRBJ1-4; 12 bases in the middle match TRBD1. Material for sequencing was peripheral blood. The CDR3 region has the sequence CASRTDRDRGRVEKLFF. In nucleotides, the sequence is TGTGCCAGCAGGACGGACCGGGACAGGGGGCGCGTAGAAAAACTGTTTTTT.